The 21 T cell receptor beta chains below come from one sample, sequenced in a study of blood T cell repertoires in COVID-19. TCRdb keeps only in-frame clones here, not all; method: immunoSEQ multiplex PCR. The sample comprises about 150,000 clones, around nine tenths of which are singletons, and under 2.5% rests with the top ten. The sample taken for sequencing was peripheral blood. These receptors were collected from a woman between 65 and 79 years old with acute or convalescent COVID-19.

The chain joins TRBV10-3 to TRBJ1-1, with 11 bases that match TRBD1. Germline lookup yields CDR1 ENHRY and CDR2 SYGVKD. Trimming took 4 bases from V and 1 from J; bases not matched to a gene: 2. This CDR3 spans 15 amino acids. CDR3 DNA: TGTGCCATCAGTGGGACAGGGGGCTGGAACACTGAAGCTTTCTTT. This codes for CAISGTGGWNTEAFF.

The chain links TRBV7-8 to TRBJ2-5; 11 positions agree with TRBD2. Germline V gene sequence: CDR1 SGHVS, CDR2 FQNEAQ. There are 16 residues in the CDR3. With 4 bases clipped from V and 2 bases from J, the junction kept 6 bases outside the gene matches. CDR3 sequence (DNA): TGTGCCAGCAGCTACCCTCGGACTAGCGGGCAAGAGACCCAGTACTTC. It translates to CASSYPRTSGQETQYF.

The chain joins TRBV19 to TRBJ2-5; D possibly corresponds to TRBD1 (6 bases). V was clipped by 6 bases and J by 5 bases, with 19 bases between them. The CDR3 sequence is 15 residues long. In germline, CDR1 is LNHDA, CDR2 SQIVND (reference sequence). This chain's CDR3 is CASRKQGNTLETQYF. The DNA for the CDR3 is TGTGCCAGTAGAAAGCAGGGGAATACATTGGAGACCCAGTACTTC.

The V and J genes are TRBV7-2 and TRBJ1-1; 8 bases align to TRBD1. The V gene end was trimmed by 5 bases and the J gene end by 5 bases; junction bases not matched to a gene: 10. CDR1 SGHTA and CDR2 FQGNSA come from the germline V gene. The CDR3 sequence is 15 residues long. CDR3 bases: TGTGCCAGCAGCCTAAGACAGGGGAGGAATACTGAAGCTTTCTTT. It encodes CASSLRQGRNTEAFF.

The chain joins TRBV7-2 to TRBJ2-3, with D hard to call. Trimming shortened V by 0 bases and J by 6 bases, and 7 bases separated the two germline ends. This CDR3 has 13 residues. Germline CDR1 reads SGHTA; CDR2 reads FQGNSA. CDR3 sequence (DNA): TGTGCCAGCAGCTTAGCAAACTTGGATACGCAGTATTTT. This sequence encodes CASSLANLDTQYF.

About this clone: The sample contains more than one DNA sequence encoding this CDR3. The chain joins TRBV5-1 to TRBJ2-5; 9 nucleotides match TRBD2. This CDR3 contains 16 residues. V shed 4 bases, J shed 2 bases, and the junction held 9 bases outside the gene matches. The V gene's germline CDR1 is SGHRS and CDR2 YFSETQ. The CDR3 region is CASSTGGGGAQETQYF. In DNA form, the CDR3 reads TGCGCCAGCAGCACCGGAGGCGGGGGGGCGCAAGAGACCCAGTACTTC. The variable domain in full, completed from reference TRBV5-1 and TRBJ2-5, reads KAGVTQTPRYLIKTRGQQVTLSCSPISGHRSVSWYQQTPGQGLQFLFEYFSETQRNKGNFPGRFSGRQFSNSRSEMNVSTLELGDSALYLCASSTGGGGAQETQYFGPGTRLLVL.

The rearrangement uses TRBV7-9 and TRBJ2-3, with D unclear. This CDR3 has 12 amino acids. V shed 3 bases and J shed 1 base, with 2 bases lying between them. CDR1 and CDR2 from the germline V gene are SEHNR and FQNEAQ (reference sequence). The CDR3 is CASSFGTDTQYF. CDR3 in DNA: TGTGCCAGCAGCTTCGGCACAGATACGCAGTATTTT.

V and J are TRBV6-5 and TRBJ2-3, with 9 bases fitting TRBD2. V lost 6 bases, J lost 5 bases, and 9 bases stayed unmatched. CDR1 and CDR2 (germline): MNHEY, SVGAGI. This CDR3 is 15 amino acids long. The CDR3 loop is CASRPGLAGEDTQYF. In nucleotides, the CDR3 is TGTGCCAGCAGACCGGGACTAGCCGGGGAAGATACGCAGTATTTT.

V and J are TRBV10-3 and TRBJ2-7; TRBD1 agrees at 10 bases. With V trimmed by 3 bases and J by 6 bases, 5 bases remained unmatched. This CDR3 is built from 14 residues. Germline loops: CDR1 ENHRY, CDR2 SYGVKD. This CDR3 reads CAISERTGGAEQYF. The CDR3 bases are TGTGCCATCAGTGAAAGGACAGGGGGAGCCGAGCAGTACTTC.

In this sample, this clone turned up once. The gene calls are TRBV6-6 and TRBJ2-5; 11 positions match TRBD2. This CDR3 has 19 amino acids. Germline V gives CDR1 MNHNY, CDR2 SVGAGI (reference sequence). With 5 bases clipped from V and 5 bases from J, the junction kept 19 bases outside the gene matches. DNA for the CDR3: TGTGCCAGCAGTCCCCGACGAGGGCTAGCGGGGGGCCGGGATGAGACCCAGTACTTC. Translated, it gives CASSPRRGLAGGRDETQYF.

The chain employs TRBV15 and TRBJ1-1; D gene uncertain. Germline CDR1 is LNHNV and CDR2 is YYDKDF (reference sequence). There are 13 residues in the CDR3. Trimming removed 0 bases at V and 4 bases at J, with 6 bases between. This CDR3 is CATSRDEGTEAFF. In DNA, the CDR3 is TGTGCCACCAGCAGAGATGAGGGCACTGAAGCTTTCTTT.

The gene calls are TRBV2 and TRBJ1-6; unclear D gene. Germline V gene data show CDR1 as SNHLY and CDR2 as FYNNEI. The CDR3 covers 14 residues. Trimming pared 3 bases from V and 3 bases from J, leaving 6 bases between. CDR3 DNA: TGTGCCAGCAGTGACCGACTCTATAATTCACCCCTCCACTTT. Translation: CASSDRLYNSPLHF.

J is TRBJ1-2 and V is TRBV7-9, with TRBD1 matching 8 bases. The CDR3 runs to 15 residues. Germline lookup yields CDR1 SEHNR and CDR2 FQNEAQ (reference sequence). The V gene end was trimmed by 6 bases and the J gene end by 6 bases; junction bases not matched to a gene: 12. CDR3 loop: CASRREQGEENGYTF. The DNA for the CDR3 is TGTGCCAGCAGACGTGAACAGGGGGAAGAGAATGGCTACACCTTC.

This clone was seen just once. This sequence joins TRBV9 and TRBJ2-5; the D gene is possibly TRBD2 (5 bases). Germline CDR1 reads SGDLS; CDR2 reads YYNGEE. V was clipped by 3 bases and J by 1 base, with 10 bases between them. The CDR3 totals 14 residues. Here the CDR3 reads CASSANRGQETQYF. CDR3 sequence (DNA): TGTGCCAGCAGCGCCAACCGGGGCCAAGAGACCCAGTACTTC. The whole variable domain, remainder taken from reference TRBV9 and TRBJ2-5, is DSGVTQTPKHLITATGQRVTLRCSPRSGDLSVYWYQQSLDQGLQFLIQYYNGEERAKGNILERFSAQQFPDLHSELNLSSLELGDSALYFCASSANRGQETQYFGPGTRLLVL.

The rearrangement links TRBV14 to TRBJ2-3; 7 positions match TRBD1. This CDR3 has 16 residues. V lost 5 bases, J lost 0 bases, and 8 bases stayed unmatched. The germline gives CDR1 SGHDN, CDR2 FVKESK. The DNA for the CDR3 is TGTGCCAGCAGCACACAGACAGGGTCTAGCACAGATACGCAGTATTTT. This encodes CASSTQTGSSTDTQYF. Full variable domain (missing parts from reference TRBV14 and TRBJ2-3): EAGVTQFPSHSVIEKGQTVTLRCDPISGHDNLYWYRRVMGKEIKFLLHFVKESKQDESGMPNNRFLAERTGGTYSTLKVQPAELEDSGVYFCASSTQTGSSTDTQYFGPGTRLTVL.

This chain uses TRBV7-2 with TRBJ1-2; 7 bases align to TRBD1. Germline values: CDR1 SGHTA, CDR2 FQGNSA. The CDR3 totals 15 residues. Trimming at V came to 5 bases and at J to 0 bases, leaving 6 bases not matched to a gene. As DNA, the CDR3 is TGTGCCAGCAGCACCCAGACAGGGACTAACTATGGCTACACCTTC. It specifies CASSTQTGTNYGYTF.

The genes are TRBV5-6 and TRBJ2-1; D perhaps matches TRBD2 (5 bases). Germline V gene lookup returns CDR1 SGHDT and CDR2 YYEEEE. V was pared by 0 bases and J by 2 bases, with 6 bases between. The CDR3 contains 14 residues. The CDR3 loop reads CASSLVGTYNEQFF. CDR3 nucleotides: TGTGCCAGCAGCTTGGTCGGGACCTACAATGAGCAGTTCTTC.

This rearrangement joins TRBV27 to TRBJ2-5, with TRBD2 matching over 9 bases. This CDR3 has 14 amino acids. V was clipped by 5 bases and J by 5 bases; unmatched bases: 6. Germline CDR1 MNHEY, CDR2 SMNVEV (reference sequence). CDR3 nucleotides: TGTGCCAGCAGTCCCACCAGCGGGGGGGAGACCCAGTACTTC. Translated: CASSPTSGGETQYF.

This sequence joins TRBV29-1 and TRBJ1-1; D unclear. This CDR3 region has 13 residues. CDR1 SQVTM and CDR2 ANQGSEA come from the germline V gene. V was pared by 7 bases and J by 2 bases, with 14 bases between. CDR3 protein: CSAHPQINTEAFF. CDR3 bases: TGCAGCGCCCACCCTCAGATCAACACTGAAGCTTTCTTT.

The CDR3 loop is CATGGPWEQYV. The CDR3, as DNA: TGTGCCACCGGGGGGCCTTGGGAGCAGTACGTC. The chain links TRBV28 to TRBJ2-7, with a possible D match to TRBD2 (7 bases). The germline CDR1 and CDR2 sequences are MDHEN and SYDVKM. The V gene lost 10 bases and the J gene lost 7 bases, with 14 bases spanning the gap. This CDR3 has 11 amino acids.

The J gene is TRBJ1-4, the V gene TRBV7-9; TRBD1 matches at 8 bases. With 6 bases clipped from V and 6 bases from J, the junction kept 6 bases outside the gene matches. Germline CDR1 and CDR2: SEHNR and FQNEAQ (reference sequence). This CDR3 contains 14 residues. The CDR3 protein is CASSYTGGDEKLFF. Here the CDR3 DNA reads TGTGCCAGCAGTTATACAGGGGGAGATGAAAAACTGTTTTTT.